A selection of T cell receptor beta chains follows, all from one sample in a study of shared clonotypes between healthy human individuals. TCRdb's table, derived via immunoSEQ multiplex PCR, lists solely in-frame clones and lacks some. The sample has about 380,000 clones, about 96% seen once. The sequenced material came from memory CD8+ T cells sorted from blood. The receptors come from a man aged 25-45 years in good health. Each CDR3 is given with its conserved first and last residue. The D gene is left open where the match is weak. Rows may omit the clone size; those that give it use once, few, many or a size class.

clone_size: .
v_call: TRBV7-9
d_call: TRBD1
j_call: TRBJ2-6
cdr3_aa: CASSPARDRGVSGANVLTF
cdr3_nt: TGTGCCAGCAGCCCCGCCCGCGACAGGGGCGTCTCTGGGGCCAACGTCCTGACTTTC

clone_size: once
v_call: TRBV7-2
d_call: .
j_call: TRBJ2-1
cdr3_aa: CASSLSERQGVNEQFF
cdr3_nt: TGTGCCAGCAGCTTAAGTGAGAGGCAGGGTGTGAATGAGCAGTTCTTC

clone_size: .
v_call: TRBV7-9
d_call: .
j_call: TRBJ2-4
cdr3_aa: CASSLSGPAVGYF
cdr3_nt: TGTGCCAGCAGCCTCTCAGGTCCCGCAGTAGGGTACTTC

clone_size: .
v_call: TRBV4-1
d_call: .
j_call: TRBJ2-5
cdr3_aa: CASSQDTGRVETQYF
cdr3_nt: TGCGCCAGCAGCCAAGATACAGGGCGGGTAGAGACCCAGTACTTC

clone_size: few
v_call: TRBV7-9
d_call: .
j_call: TRBJ2-7
cdr3_aa: CASSLGSYEQYF
cdr3_nt: TGTGCCAGCAGCTTAGGGAGCTACGAGCAGTACTTC

clone_size: .
v_call: TRBV9
d_call: TRBD2
j_call: TRBJ2-2
cdr3_aa: CASSVAPGGFGTGELFF
cdr3_nt: TGTGCCAGCAGCGTAGCTCCGGGAGGGTTCGGCACCGGGGAGCTGTTTTTT

clone_size: once
v_call: TRBV19
d_call: TRBD2
j_call: TRBJ2-7
cdr3_aa: CASSIAVAGNYEQYF
cdr3_nt: TGTGCCAGTAGTATAGCGGTAGCGGGAAACTACGAGCAGTACTTC

clone_size: once
v_call: TRBV7-3
d_call: .
j_call: TRBJ1-5
cdr3_aa: CASSPTPDQPQHF
cdr3_nt: TGTGCCAGCAGCCCGACTCCCGATCAGCCCCAGCATTTT

clone_size: .
v_call: TRBV2
d_call: .
j_call: TRBJ2-1
cdr3_aa: CASSVGVGQFF
cdr3_nt: TGTGCCAGCAGTGTGGGGGTCGGGCAGTTCTTC

clone_size: .
v_call: TRBV6-1
d_call: .
j_call: TRBJ1-5
cdr3_aa: CASIGSLSNQPQHF
cdr3_nt: TGTGCCAGCATAGGGAGCCTTAGCAATCAGCCCCAGCATTTT

clone_size: .
v_call: TRBV11-3
d_call: .
j_call: TRBJ2-1
cdr3_aa: CASSESGDYNEQFF
cdr3_nt: TGTGCCAGCAGCGAATCAGGGGACTACAATGAGCAGTTCTTC

clone_size: .
v_call: TRBV6-5
d_call: .
j_call: TRBJ1-4
cdr3_aa: CASSQTPTNEKLFF
cdr3_nt: TGTGCCAGCAGCCAGACTCCAACTAATGAAAAACTGTTTTTT

clone_size: once
v_call: TRBV5-1
d_call: TRBD2
j_call: TRBJ2-1
cdr3_aa: CASSLTGGGNNEQFF
cdr3_nt: TGCGCCAGCAGCTTAACGGGAGGAGGGAACAATGAGCAGTTCTTC

clone_size: .
v_call: TRBV12-5
d_call: TRBD1
j_call: TRBJ2-3
cdr3_aa: CASGSSGGPDTQYF
cdr3_nt: TGTGCTAGTGGCTCGTCAGGGGGCCCAGATACGCAGTATTTT

clone_size: .
v_call: TRBV25-1
d_call: .
j_call: TRBJ2-7
cdr3_aa: CASSPQGGREQYF
cdr3_nt: TGTGCCAGCAGTCCACAGGGCGGGCGCGAGCAGTACTTC

clone_size: once
v_call: TRBV4-1
d_call: .
j_call: TRBJ1-6
cdr3_aa: CASSQGIVPSRNSPLHF
cdr3_nt: TGCGCCAGCAGCCAAGGGATTGTCCCTTCCAGAAATTCACCCCTCCACTTT

clone_size: .
v_call: TRBV5-4
d_call: .
j_call: TRBJ2-5
cdr3_aa: CASSLINRKQETQYF
cdr3_nt: TGTGCCAGCAGCCTAATAAACAGAAAACAAGAGACCCAGTACTTC

clone_size: .
v_call: TRBV4-1
d_call: .
j_call: TRBJ2-4
cdr3_aa: CASRGDKNIQYF
cdr3_nt: TGCGCCAGCAGAGGGGACAAAAACATTCAGTACTTC

clone_size: once
v_call: TRBV30
d_call: .
j_call: TRBJ1-4
cdr3_aa: CAWSVLKKLFF
cdr3_nt: TGTGCCTGGAGTGTCTTAAAAAAACTGTTTTTT

clone_size: once
v_call: TRBV29-1
d_call: TRBD1
j_call: TRBJ2-5
cdr3_aa: CSVGQGETQYF
cdr3_nt: TGCAGCGTTGGACAGGGAGAGACCCAGTACTTC

clone_size: .
v_call: TRBV19
d_call: .
j_call: TRBJ1-3
cdr3_aa: CASKQSGGNTIYF
cdr3_nt: TGTGCCAGTAAGCAAAGTGGTGGAAACACCATATATTTT

clone_size: .
v_call: TRBV6-5
d_call: .
j_call: TRBJ2-7
cdr3_aa: CASSYLHEQYF
cdr3_nt: TGTGCCAGCAGTTACCTCCACGAGCAGTACTTC

clone_size: once
v_call: TRBV27
d_call: TRBD2
j_call: TRBJ2-3
cdr3_aa: CASRASGLATDTQYF
cdr3_nt: TGTGCCAGCAGGGCTAGCGGTCTCGCCACAGATACGCAGTATTTT

clone_size: .
v_call: TRBV13
d_call: .
j_call: TRBJ2-7
cdr3_aa: CASSLTVSYEQYF
cdr3_nt: TGTGCCAGCAGCTTAACAGTCTCCTACGAGCAGTACTTC

clone_size: .
v_call: TRBV5-4
d_call: .
j_call: TRBJ2-7
cdr3_aa: CASSFELQGREQYF
cdr3_nt: TGTGCCAGCAGCTTTGAATTACAGGGCCGGGAGCAGTACTTC

clone_size: once
v_call: TRBV7-2
d_call: .
j_call: TRBJ2-1
cdr3_aa: CASSLLAEQFF
cdr3_nt: TGTGCCAGCAGCTTGCTAGCGGAGCAGTTCTTC

clone_size: .
v_call: TRBV29-1
d_call: .
j_call: TRBJ2-1
cdr3_aa: CSPRNLDASYNEQFF
cdr3_nt: TGCAGCCCCCGAAACCTAGACGCGTCCTACAATGAGCAGTTCTTC

clone_size: .
v_call: TRBV28
d_call: .
j_call: TRBJ1-2
cdr3_aa: CASSLWGIGYGYTF
cdr3_nt: TGTGCCAGCAGTTTATGGGGGATTGGCTATGGCTACACCTTC

clone_size: .
v_call: TRBV30
d_call: .
j_call: TRBJ1-4
cdr3_aa: CAWSVGGPREKLFF
cdr3_nt: TGTGCCTGGAGTGTCGGGGGGCCAAGGGAAAAACTGTTTTTT

clone_size: .
v_call: TRBV28
d_call: .
j_call: TRBJ1-5
cdr3_aa: CASSTRLRNQPQHF
cdr3_nt: TGTGCCAGCAGTACTAGACTGCGCAATCAGCCCCAGCATTTT

clone_size: .
v_call: TRBV7-6
d_call: .
j_call: TRBJ1-5
cdr3_aa: CASSPRGGDNQPQHF
cdr3_nt: TGTGCCAGCAGCCCCCGGGGGGGGGACAATCAGCCCCAGCATTTT

clone_size: .
v_call: TRBV29-1
d_call: .
j_call: TRBJ2-5
cdr3_aa: CSVARYQETQYF
cdr3_nt: TGCAGCGTTGCTAGGTATCAAGAGACCCAGTACTTC

clone_size: .
v_call: TRBV30
d_call: .
j_call: TRBJ1-4
cdr3_aa: CAWSLNEKLFF
cdr3_nt: TGTGCCTGGAGCCTGAATGAAAAACTGTTTTTT

clone_size: once
v_call: TRBV10-3
d_call: TRBD2
j_call: TRBJ2-7
cdr3_aa: CAISETSGSYEQYF
cdr3_nt: TGTGCCATCAGTGAGACTAGCGGGAGCTACGAGCAGTACTTC

clone_size: .
v_call: TRBV10-3
d_call: .
j_call: TRBJ1-3
cdr3_aa: CAISELTNTIYF
cdr3_nt: TGTGCCATCAGCGAGCTCACTAACACCATATATTTT

clone_size: .
v_call: TRBV5-5
d_call: TRBD1
j_call: TRBJ1-1
cdr3_aa: CASSPRQGFPSTEAFF
cdr3_nt: TGTGCCAGCAGCCCCAGACAGGGTTTCCCCAGCACTGAAGCTTTCTTT

clone_size: .
v_call: TRBV27
d_call: TRBD1
j_call: TRBJ2-7
cdr3_aa: CASSLRPPADRGSYEQYF
cdr3_nt: TGTGCCAGCAGTTTAAGGCCCCCCGCGGACAGGGGGAGTTACGAGCAGTACTTC

clone_size: .
v_call: TRBV29-1
d_call: .
j_call: TRBJ1-1
cdr3_aa: CSVVGWNTEAFF
cdr3_nt: TGCAGCGTTGTTGGCTGGAACACTGAAGCTTTCTTT

clone_size: .
v_call: TRBV30
d_call: .
j_call: TRBJ1-2
cdr3_aa: CAWSVQGGSHGYTF
cdr3_nt: TGTGCCTGGAGTGTACAAGGGGGATCCCATGGCTACACCTTC

clone_size: .
v_call: TRBV21-1
d_call: .
j_call: TRBJ2-7
cdr3_aa: CASSKGLGQYF
cdr3_nt: TGTGCCAGCAGCAAAGGCTTAGGGCAGTACTTC

clone_size: once
v_call: TRBV18
d_call: .
j_call: TRBJ2-5
cdr3_aa: CASSPIAVETQYF
cdr3_nt: TGTGCCAGCTCACCTATAGCGGTAGAGACCCAGTACTTC

clone_size: .
v_call: TRBV6-1
d_call: .
j_call: TRBJ1-2
cdr3_aa: CASIRVRYGYTF
cdr3_nt: TGTGCCAGCATTAGGGTCCGGTATGGCTACACCTTC

clone_size: .
v_call: TRBV5-8
d_call: .
j_call: TRBJ2-7
cdr3_aa: CASSFGRSYEQYF
cdr3_nt: TGTGCCAGCAGCTTTGGACGGTCCTACGAGCAGTACTTC

clone_size: .
v_call: TRBV5-4
d_call: .
j_call: TRBJ1-4
cdr3_aa: CASSLRPNEKLFF
cdr3_nt: TGTGCCAGCAGCTTACGGCCTAATGAAAAACTGTTTTTT

clone_size: .
v_call: TRBV5-6
d_call: .
j_call: TRBJ1-5
cdr3_aa: CASSLESRQANQPQHF
cdr3_nt: TGTGCCAGCAGCTTGGAGTCGAGACAGGCTAATCAGCCCCAGCATTTT

clone_size: once
v_call: TRBV29-1
d_call: .
j_call: TRBJ1-3
cdr3_aa: CSVTLDSGNTIYF
cdr3_nt: TGCAGCGTCACACTAGACTCTGGAAACACCATATATTTT

clone_size: once
v_call: TRBV7-2
d_call: .
j_call: TRBJ2-3
cdr3_aa: CASSLVPGAVDTQYF
cdr3_nt: TGTGCCAGCAGCTTAGTTCCGGGGGCGGTAGATACGCAGTATTTT

clone_size: .
v_call: TRBV15
d_call: .
j_call: TRBJ2-1
cdr3_aa: CATQWRERGDEQFF
cdr3_nt: TGTGCCACCCAATGGCGGGAGAGGGGGGATGAGCAGTTCTTC

clone_size: .
v_call: TRBV19
d_call: .
j_call: TRBJ2-7
cdr3_aa: CASSDSPSEQYF
cdr3_nt: TGTGCCAGTAGCGACAGTCCGAGCGAGCAGTACTTC

clone_size: .
v_call: TRBV6-6
d_call: .
j_call: TRBJ1-1
cdr3_aa: CASSYSDTYTEAFF
cdr3_nt: TGTGCCAGCAGTTACTCCGACACTTACACTGAAGCTTTCTTT

clone_size: .
v_call: TRBV19
d_call: .
j_call: TRBJ2-5
cdr3_aa: CASAQGGQETQYF
cdr3_nt: TGTGCCAGTGCACAGGGGGGGCAAGAGACCCAGTACTTC

clone_size: .
v_call: TRBV7-9
d_call: TRBD1
j_call: TRBJ2-3
cdr3_aa: CASSLPGQMDTQYF
cdr3_nt: TGTGCCAGCAGCTTGCCGGGACAGATGGATACGCAGTATTTT

clone_size: .
v_call: TRBV6-1
d_call: .
j_call: TRBJ2-7
cdr3_aa: CASSALGGAYEQYF
cdr3_nt: TGTGCCAGCAGTGCACTAGGGGGGGCCTACGAGCAGTACTTC

clone_size: .
v_call: TRBV10-3
d_call: TRBD2
j_call: TRBJ2-7
cdr3_aa: CAISETGGLKYF
cdr3_nt: TGTGCCATCAGTGAGACGGGGGGACTAAAGTACTTC